These T cell receptor beta chains were read from a single sample in a study of cytomegalovirus exposure and HLA in healthy donors. Here immunoSEQ multiplex PCR was the method, and the copy in TCRdb shows in-frame clones only, minus some. This repertoire comprises about 64,000 clones; its ten largest clones make up around 3.6%. Sequenced sample: PBMCs. These TCRs come from a woman younger than 30 in good health and CMV-seronegative. The CDR3 runs from the conserved cysteine through the conserved F or W.

cdr3_length j_call v_call cdr3_aa
16 TRBJ2-1 TRBV6-4 CASSPGERAGYNEQFF
15 TRBJ1-1 TRBV9 CASSVGGAPNTEAFF
16 TRBJ2-1 TRBV7-6 CASSLYSGTGENEQFF
17 TRBJ1-2 TRBV4-2 CASSQDREREVYGGYTF
14 TRBJ1-1 TRBV5-6 CASSAWRTSTEAFF
13 TRBJ1-2 TRBV5-1 CASSRQGDAGYTF
15 TRBJ1-2 TRBV7-9 CASSDPGQGGFGYTF
15 - TRBV6-5 CASSVTSADRYEQYF
14 TRBJ1-2 TRBV5-4 CASSLVAGKAGYTF
14 TRBJ2-7 TRBV19 CASSTDRGIYEQYF
16 TRBJ1-5 TRBV19 CASSISAGSSYRPQHF
16 TRBJ2-7 TRBV11-3 CASSDVGGGQPYEQYF
14 TRBJ2-5 TRBV5-8 CASTFGASGTGYYF
13 TRBJ1-1 TRBV29-1 CSVKRGLDTEAFF
13 TRBJ2-5 TRBV2 CASSVEPRETQYF
16 TRBJ1-3 TRBV18 CASSPPGSNNGNTIYF
15 TRBJ2-1 TRBV4-2 CASSQDLVAYNEQFF
12 TRBJ1-4 TRBV5-1 CASRRTDEKLFF
17 TRBJ2-7 TRBV30 CAWSVLGGQGRSYEQYF
14 TRBJ1-2 TRBV9 CASSVAEGAYGYTF
14 TRBJ2-7 TRBV19 CASSIGTGVYEQYF
17 TRBJ1-2 TRBV11-2 CASSSRTGRVGFSGYTF
13 TRBJ2-3 TRBV18 CASSPSGGDTQYF
14 TRBJ2-7 TRBV5-1 CASSPGAGDYEQYF
14 TRBJ2-5 TRBV5-1 CASIDRGSEETQYF
15 TRBJ2-5 TRBV19 CASSIGGRRGETQYF
18 TRBJ2-7 TRBV4-1 CASSQEEGEAGRTYEQYF
22 TRBJ2-6 TRBV4-1 CASSLSSGGQGAQRGGANVLTF
13 TRBJ2-7 TRBV6-1 CASGQHLTYEQYF
14 TRBJ2-5 TRBV6-1 CASSDTWEGETQYF
14 TRBJ1-4 TRBV2 CASSGGFRNEKLFF
16 TRBJ2-1 TRBV5-4 CASSSGWGNRDNEQFF
15 TRBJ2-5 TRBV6-1 CASRIRDRVVETQYF
16 TRBJ2-3 TRBV7-8 CASSETGVGSTDTQYF
14 TRBJ1-1 TRBV30 CAWSLAGLNTEAFF
16 TRBJ1-2 TRBV5-1 CASSLIQSGQNYGYTF
14 TRBJ1-6 TRBV6-5 CATKRGSVNSPLHF
14 TRBJ1-1 TRBV7-9 CASTRQGVNTEAFF
13 TRBJ2-3 TRBV5-4 CASSREGLGEQYF
15 TRBJ2-5 TRBV25-1 CASSEITSGGETQYF
14 TRBJ1-1 TRBV6-5 CASSYAGQNTEAFF
14 TRBJ1-1 TRBV19 CASLMGQMNTEAFF
15 TRBJ2-7 TRBV11-3 CASSLATGLGYEQYF
15 TRBJ2-7 TRBV9 CASSVAAGGRYEQYF
13 TRBJ1-5 TRBV29-1 CSVEVDSNQPQHF
15 TRBJ2-7 TRBV7-9 CASSSRLAGVEEQYF
11 TRBJ2-7 TRBV7-9 CASSEGDSTYF
14 TRBJ2-1 TRBV6-1 CASSEALQGAQQFF
14 TRBJ1-5 TRBV6-1 CASSGGQGRQPQHF
13 TRBJ1-5 TRBV7-3 CASSSGKNQPQHF
13 TRBJ1-5 TRBV29-1 CSVEDQAGQPQHF
14 TRBJ2-5 TRBV19 CASSTRVGQETQYF
16 TRBJ2-7 TRBV7-2 CASSSASGGGPYEQYF
15 TRBJ2-7 TRBV6-5 CASSYDRRPSYEQYF
13 TRBJ2-7 TRBV10-1 CASSPGHLYEQYF